This TCR beta chain was sequenced for a study of human T cells and chemical hapten exposure. Across the study: TCR yields per sample varied, mainly owing to small pooled library volume differences.

Whole blood that had not been fractionated was the source of extracted total RNA. As regards this clonotype: The antigen is unknown.

Within the library, unique molecular identifiers were attached to each individual cDNA molecule. Original processing notes: 100,000 or so TCRs per sample was the median, with a range of roughly 23,224 to 690,600. TCRdb ran MiXCR on the 5' RACE reads and lists one entry per CDR3 protein. The V and J calls were not made by the authors but by TCRdb's processing. The repertoire holds fewer than 150,000 distinct CDR3 sequences, 15% to 20% seen once, with around 2.8% in the top ten. Study results and limitations: After DPC sensitization, TCRs above 1 in 1000 frequency showed no change.

The CDR3 spans 14 residues. V was cut by 2 bases and J by 5 bases, with 12 bases left in between. Per the germline V gene, CDR1 is MNHNY and CDR2 is SVGAGI (reference sequence). V is TRBV6-6 and J is TRBJ1-1, with D uncertain. The clonotype comes from a human donor in good health. The CDR3 protein is CASSYRARGTEAFF. CDR3 DNA sequence: TGTGCCAGCAGTTACCGAGCCCGCGGGACTGAAGCTTTCTTT.